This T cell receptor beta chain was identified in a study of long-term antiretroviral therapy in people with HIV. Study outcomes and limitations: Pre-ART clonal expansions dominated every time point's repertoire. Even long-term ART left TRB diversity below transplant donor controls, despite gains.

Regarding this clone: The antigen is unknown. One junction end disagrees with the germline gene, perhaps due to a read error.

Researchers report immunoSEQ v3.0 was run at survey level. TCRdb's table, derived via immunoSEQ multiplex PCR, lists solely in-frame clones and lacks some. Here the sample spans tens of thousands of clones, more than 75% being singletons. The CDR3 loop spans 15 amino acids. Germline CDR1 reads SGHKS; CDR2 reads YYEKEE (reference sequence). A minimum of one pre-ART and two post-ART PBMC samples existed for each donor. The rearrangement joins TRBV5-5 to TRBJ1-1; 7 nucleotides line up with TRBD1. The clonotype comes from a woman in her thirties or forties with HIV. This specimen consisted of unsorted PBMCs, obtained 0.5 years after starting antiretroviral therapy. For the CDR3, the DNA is TGTGCCAGCAGCCGACAGGGAGCCCAGAACACTAAAGCTTTCTTT. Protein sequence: CASSRQGAQNTKAFF.